Listed below are T cell receptor beta chains from one sample, sequenced in a study of OX40 agonist ivuxolimab in advanced cancers. The table came from immunoSEQ multiplex PCR; TCRdb's copy has only in-frame clones and leaves some out. The data show tens of thousands of clones, with approximately 81% seen just once and 15% to 20% held by the top ten. The sequences come from CD4+ or CD8+ T cells sorted from blood, collected in a trial of the OX40 agonist ivuxolimab. Receptors were obtained from an adult with an advanced solid tumor such as melanoma, head and neck, liver or kidney cancer. Both conserved end residues are part of each CDR3. Fields, in order: V gene, J gene, clone size, CDR3 protein. Part of the rows lack a size; the others show once, few, many or a class for expanded clones.

V gene: TRBV5-1; J gene: TRBJ2-7; clone size: NA; CDR3 protein: CASSLDGLPYEQYF
V gene: TRBV7-9; J gene: TRBJ2-5; clone size: once; CDR3 protein: CASSSWTDSLETQYF
V gene: TRBV11-2; J gene: TRBJ2-1; clone size: NA; CDR3 protein: CASSLERHLGYNEQFF
V gene: TRBV5-6; J gene: TRBJ1-5; clone size: NA; CDR3 protein: CASSVTGSNQPQHF
V gene: TRBV4-1; J gene: TRBJ1-2; clone size: NA; CDR3 protein: CASSQVAGGGSGGYTF
V gene: TRBV4-2; J gene: TRBJ2-7; clone size: NA; CDR3 protein: CASSQASPYEQYF
V gene: TRBV18; J gene: TRBJ2-7; clone size: NA; CDR3 protein: CASSPPTNTRGQYEQYF
V gene: TRBV11-3; J gene: TRBJ2-3; clone size: NA; CDR3 protein: CASSLGRSGDLDTQYF
V gene: TRBV19; J gene: TRBJ2-3; clone size: NA; CDR3 protein: CASSSPSDSYSDTQYF
V gene: TRBV6-4; J gene: TRBJ2-1; clone size: large; CDR3 protein: CASSDREFEQFF
V gene: TRBV27; J gene: TRBJ1-4; clone size: NA; CDR3 protein: CASSLPLWGAREKLFF
V gene: TRBV7-9; J gene: TRBJ2-3; clone size: NA; CDR3 protein: CASSLDRGFTDTQYF
V gene: TRBV27; J gene: TRBJ2-7; clone size: NA; CDR3 protein: CASSFGSGSRYEQYF
V gene: TRBV4-3; J gene: TRBJ1-2; clone size: NA; CDR3 protein: CASSQVVGPTNYGYTF
V gene: TRBV6-5; J gene: TRBJ1-2; clone size: NA; CDR3 protein: CASSPGQAGYTF
V gene: TRBV18; J gene: TRBJ2-2; clone size: NA; CDR3 protein: CASSPSGSKNTGELFF
V gene: TRBV15; J gene: TRBJ1-2; clone size: medium-sized; CDR3 protein: CATSRGGTPNYGYTF
V gene: TRBV13; J gene: TRBJ1-2; clone size: NA; CDR3 protein: CASSSRGGGSFPDYGYTF
V gene: TRBV4-2; J gene: TRBJ1-2; clone size: few; CDR3 protein: CASSQDAGPTYGYTF
V gene: TRBV2; J gene: TRBJ1-1; clone size: NA; CDR3 protein: CASRTSMNTEAFF
V gene: TRBV6-1; J gene: TRBJ2-2; clone size: NA; CDR3 protein: CASSGWGAGAGELFF
V gene: TRBV7-6; J gene: TRBJ2-5; clone size: NA; CDR3 protein: CASSSLPPGQGILRETQYF
V gene: TRBV27; J gene: TRBJ2-7; clone size: once; CDR3 protein: CASSSGTRFYEQYF
V gene: TRBV9; J gene: TRBJ1-1; clone size: NA; CDR3 protein: CASSVAPGVNTEAFF
V gene: TRBV9; J gene: TRBJ2-1; clone size: NA; CDR3 protein: CASSVVAQEFYNEQFF
V gene: TRBV25-1; J gene: TRBJ2-1; clone size: NA; CDR3 protein: CASSLQGGQNEQFF
V gene: TRBV7-6; J gene: TRBJ2-1; clone size: NA; CDR3 protein: CASSPPPWEGEQFF
V gene: TRBV7-6; J gene: TRBJ2-1; clone size: NA; CDR3 protein: CASSLAVRDREQFF
V gene: TRBV19; J gene: TRBJ1-1; clone size: NA; CDR3 protein: CASSIGQEAFF
V gene: TRBV6-5; J gene: TRBJ2-7; clone size: NA; CDR3 protein: CASSWSYEQYF
V gene: TRBV7-9; J gene: TRBJ2-5; clone size: once; CDR3 protein: CASSSRLAGGPQETQYF
V gene: TRBV11-3; J gene: TRBJ2-2; clone size: NA; CDR3 protein: CASSLDAAAGEVSGELFF
V gene: TRBV29-1; J gene: TRBJ1-2; clone size: NA; CDR3 protein: CSVAGGYLTNYGYTF
V gene: TRBV11-3; J gene: TRBJ2-3; clone size: NA; CDR3 protein: CASSPILAGEADTQYF
V gene: TRBV13; J gene: TRBJ2-7; clone size: once; CDR3 protein: CASSSLAGTRYEQYF
V gene: TRBV10-2; J gene: TRBJ2-7; clone size: NA; CDR3 protein: CASRGTSLGYEQYF
V gene: TRBV28; J gene: TRBJ1-5; clone size: few; CDR3 protein: CASSPPGISNQPQHF
V gene: TRBV19; J gene: TRBJ2-2; clone size: NA; CDR3 protein: CASSNRAGELFF
V gene: TRBV9; J gene: TRBJ2-7; clone size: NA; CDR3 protein: CASSAGGPGYEQYF
V gene: TRBV2; J gene: TRBJ2-7; clone size: NA; CDR3 protein: CASSGDRVASYEQYF